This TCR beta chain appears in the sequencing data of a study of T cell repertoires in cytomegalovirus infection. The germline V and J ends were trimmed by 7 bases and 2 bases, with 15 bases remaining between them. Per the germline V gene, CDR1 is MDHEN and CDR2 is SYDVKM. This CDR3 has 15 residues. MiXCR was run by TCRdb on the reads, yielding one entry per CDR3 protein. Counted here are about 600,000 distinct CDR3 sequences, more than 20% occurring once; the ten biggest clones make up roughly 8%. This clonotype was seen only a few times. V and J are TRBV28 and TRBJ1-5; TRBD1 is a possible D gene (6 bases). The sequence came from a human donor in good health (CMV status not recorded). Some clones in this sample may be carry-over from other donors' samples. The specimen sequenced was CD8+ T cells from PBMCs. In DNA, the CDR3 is TGTGCCAGCACCCTGCTGGGGGCTGGCAATCAGCCCCAGCATTTT. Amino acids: CASTLLGAGNQPQHF. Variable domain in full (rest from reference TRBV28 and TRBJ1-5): DVKVTQSSRYLVKRTGEKVFLECVQDMDHENMFWYRQDPGLGLRLIYFSYDVKMKEKGDIPEGYSVSREKKERFSLILESASTNQTSMYLCASTLLGAGNQPQHFGDGTRLSIL.